This TCR beta chain was retrieved from a study of post-analysis software for immune sequencing data. Study findings and constraints: About five TRBV segments, including TRBV5-6, TRBV5-1 and TRBV20-1, were more frequent in patients than controls.

Notes on this clonotype: The antigen is not known.

Germline V gene lookup returns CDR1 MNHNS and CDR2 SASEGT. V was clipped by 6 bases and J by 0 bases; unmatched bases: 17. The length of the CDR3 is 19 residues. Researchers reported that TCR beta cDNA libraries carried unique molecular identifiers. TCRdb ran MiXCR on the PCR reads and lists one entry per CDR3 protein. The sample lists roughly 670,000 distinct CDR3 sequences; more than 50% were seen once. Sequencing was carried out using blood. This sequence was found in a girl aged 2 to 10 with multiple sclerosis. The V call is TRBV6-1, the J call TRBJ2-3; TRBD2 matches at 8 bases. CDR3 amino acids: CASSGPPGSGIKSTDTQYF. The DNA for the CDR3 is TGTGCCAGCAGCGGACCGCCCGGTAGCGGGATCAAAAGCACAGATACGCAGTATTTT.